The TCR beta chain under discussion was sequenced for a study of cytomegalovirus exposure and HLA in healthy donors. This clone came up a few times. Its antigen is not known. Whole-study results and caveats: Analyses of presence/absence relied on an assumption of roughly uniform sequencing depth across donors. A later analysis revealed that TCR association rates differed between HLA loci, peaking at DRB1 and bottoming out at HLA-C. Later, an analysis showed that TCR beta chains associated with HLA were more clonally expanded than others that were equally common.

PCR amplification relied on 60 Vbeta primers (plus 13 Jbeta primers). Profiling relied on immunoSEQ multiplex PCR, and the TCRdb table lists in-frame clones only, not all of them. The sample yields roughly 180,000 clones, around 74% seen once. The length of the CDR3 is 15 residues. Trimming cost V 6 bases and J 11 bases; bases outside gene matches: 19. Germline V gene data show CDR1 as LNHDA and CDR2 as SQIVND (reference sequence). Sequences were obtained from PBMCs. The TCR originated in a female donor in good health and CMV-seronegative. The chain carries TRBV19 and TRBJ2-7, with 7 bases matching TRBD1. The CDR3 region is CASRNTGTDPRREYF. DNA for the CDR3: TGTGCCAGTAGAAACACCGGGACAGATCCTAGAAGAGAGTACTTC.